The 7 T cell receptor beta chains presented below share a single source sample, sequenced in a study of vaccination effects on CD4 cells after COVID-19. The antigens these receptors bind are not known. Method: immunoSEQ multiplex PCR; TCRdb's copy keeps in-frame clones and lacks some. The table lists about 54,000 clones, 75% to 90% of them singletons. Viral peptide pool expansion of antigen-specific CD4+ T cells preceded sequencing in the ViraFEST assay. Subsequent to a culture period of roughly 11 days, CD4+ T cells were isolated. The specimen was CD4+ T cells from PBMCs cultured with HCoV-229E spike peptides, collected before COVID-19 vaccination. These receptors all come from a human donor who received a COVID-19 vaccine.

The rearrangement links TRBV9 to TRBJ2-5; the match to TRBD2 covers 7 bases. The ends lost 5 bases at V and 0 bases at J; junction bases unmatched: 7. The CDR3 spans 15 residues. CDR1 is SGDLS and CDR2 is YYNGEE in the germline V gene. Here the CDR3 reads CASSRASGYQETQYF. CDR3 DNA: TGTGCCAGCAGTCGGGCTAGCGGATACCAAGAGACCCAGTACTTC. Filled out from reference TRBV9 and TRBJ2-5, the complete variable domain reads DSGVTQTPKHLITATGQRVTLRCSPRSGDLSVYWYQQSLDQGLQFLIQYYNGEERAKGNILERFSAQQFPDLHSELNLSSLELGDSALYFCASSRASGYQETQYFGPGTRLLVL.

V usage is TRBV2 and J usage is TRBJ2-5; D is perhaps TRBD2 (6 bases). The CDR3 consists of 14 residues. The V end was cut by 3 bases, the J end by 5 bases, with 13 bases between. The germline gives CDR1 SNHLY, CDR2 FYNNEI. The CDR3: CASSEAEGGETQYF. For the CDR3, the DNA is TGTGCCAGCAGTGAGGCGGAGGGAGGCGAGACCCAGTACTTC.

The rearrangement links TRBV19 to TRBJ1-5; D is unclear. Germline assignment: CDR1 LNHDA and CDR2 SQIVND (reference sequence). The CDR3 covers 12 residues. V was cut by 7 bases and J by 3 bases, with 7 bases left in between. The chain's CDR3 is CASKTLNQPQHF. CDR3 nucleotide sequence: TGTGCCAGTAAAACACTCAATCAGCCCCAGCATTTT.

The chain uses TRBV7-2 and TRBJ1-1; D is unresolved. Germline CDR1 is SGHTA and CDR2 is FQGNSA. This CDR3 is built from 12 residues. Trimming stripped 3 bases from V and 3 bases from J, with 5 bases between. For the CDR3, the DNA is TGTGCCAGCAGCTTTCGGGACACTGAAGCTTTCTTT. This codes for CASSFRDTEAFF.

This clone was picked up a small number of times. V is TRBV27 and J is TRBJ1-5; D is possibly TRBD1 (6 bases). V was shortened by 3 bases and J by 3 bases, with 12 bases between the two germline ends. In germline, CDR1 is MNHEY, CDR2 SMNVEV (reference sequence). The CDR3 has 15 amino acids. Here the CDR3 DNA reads TGTGCCAGCAGTTTGACAGGCGCCAACAATCAGCCCCAGCATTTT. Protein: CASSLTGANNQPQHF.

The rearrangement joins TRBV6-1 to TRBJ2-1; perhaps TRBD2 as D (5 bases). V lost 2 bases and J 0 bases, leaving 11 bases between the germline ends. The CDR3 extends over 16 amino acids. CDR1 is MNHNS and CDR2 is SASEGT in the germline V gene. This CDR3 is CASSETRYSSYNEQFF. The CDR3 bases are TGTGCCAGCAGTGAAACTAGATACAGCTCCTACAATGAGCAGTTCTTC.

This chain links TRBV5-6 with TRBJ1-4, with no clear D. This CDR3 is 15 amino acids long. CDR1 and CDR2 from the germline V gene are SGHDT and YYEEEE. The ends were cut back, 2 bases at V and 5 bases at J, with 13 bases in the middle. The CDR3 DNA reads TGTGCCAGCAGCTTAGTAACAGCGCTAAATGAAAAACTGTTTTTT. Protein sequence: CASSLVTALNEKLFF.